Shown below are 3 T cell receptor beta chains from a single sample sequenced in a study of T cell changes during pregnancy in multiple sclerosis. Clones were read by immunoSEQ multiplex PCR, and TCRdb kept only the in-frame ones, dropping some. Among around 30,000 clones listed, around 93% were seen once. This sample comprised CD4+ T cells from peripheral blood mononuclear cells, obtained in the second trimester of pregnancy. The receptors stem from a female donor with multiple sclerosis, enrolled in a pregnancy study.

The chain uses TRBV28 and TRBJ1-3; D is undetermined. This CDR3 is built from 13 residues. With 3 bases removed from V and 4 bases from J, the gap between germline ends came to 7 bases. CDR1 is MDHEN and CDR2 is SYDVKM in the germline V gene. The CDR3 sequence is CASSLIRGNTIYF. CDR3 sequence (DNA): TGTGCCAGCAGTTTGATCCGGGGAAACACCATATATTTT.

The rearrangement links TRBV5-4 to TRBJ2-2; D possibly corresponds to TRBD1 (7 bases). CDR1 and CDR2 from the germline V gene are SGHNT and YYREEE (reference sequence). The V end was cut by 7 bases, the J end by 6 bases, with 19 bases between. The CDR3 covers 15 residues. The CDR3 here is CASHQGGVSSGELFF. DNA of the CDR3: TGTGCCAGCCACCAGGGGGGCGTGAGTTCCGGGGAGCTGTTTTTT.

This chain uses TRBV18 with TRBJ2-1; 16 bases fit TRBD2. J lost 9 bases, V lost 2 bases, and 4 bases had no gene match. This CDR3 comprises 16 residues. The germline V gene has CDR1 KGHSH and CDR2 LQKENI. CDR3 nucleotides: TGTGCCAGCTCACCAGGAGGGACTAGCGGGAGGGGTGAGCAGTTCTTC. Translating gives CASSPGGTSGRGEQFF.